Below are 18 T cell receptor beta chains sequenced from a single sample in a study of cytomegalovirus exposure and HLA in healthy donors. Amplification used 60 Vbeta primers and 13 Jbeta primers. Some clones are missing from TCRdb's copy, which holds only in-frame ones; the method was immunoSEQ multiplex PCR. The data show about 130,000 clones, more than 65% seen once. The sample consisted of PBMCs. The receptor source for this set is a woman aged 18 to 35 in good health and CMV-seropositive.

This clone was seen only once. This chain connects TRBV7-2 to TRBJ1-4; D call uncertain. The germline gives CDR1 SGHTA, CDR2 FQGNSA. V was trimmed by 0 bases and J by 6 bases, leaving 11 bases between them. The CDR3 sequence is 15 residues long. The CDR3 reads CASSLAGGYYEKLFF. CDR3 in DNA: TGTGCCAGCAGCTTAGCGGGAGGCTATTATGAAAAACTGTTTTTT.

This clone was seen more than once but under ten times. The V call is TRBV11-2, the J call TRBJ1-2; 8 nucleotides match TRBD1. This CDR3 is 14 amino acids long. The ends lost 5 bases at V and 3 bases at J; junction bases unmatched: 5. Germline assignment: CDR1 SGHAT and CDR2 FQNNGV. Here the CDR3 DNA reads TGTGCCAGCAGCAAGGACAGGGTCGACTATGGCTACACCTTC. The encoded protein is CASSKDRVDYGYTF.

The table lists this clone with a count of one. The chain couples TRBV29-1 to TRBJ2-5; D perhaps matches TRBD1 (6 bases). Germline V gene lookup returns CDR1 SQVTM and CDR2 ANQGSEA. V lost 5 bases, J lost 2 bases, and 12 bases lay in between. The CDR3 is made up of 13 amino acids. The CDR3 sequence is CSVLPQGQETQYF. CDR3 nucleotide sequence: TGCAGCGTTCTTCCACAGGGTCAAGAGACCCAGTACTTC. Full variable domain (missing parts from reference TRBV29-1 and TRBJ2-5): SAVISQKPSRDICQRGTSLTIQCQVDSQVTMMFWYRQQPGQSLTLIATANQGSEATYESGFVIDKFPISRPNLTFSTLTVSNMSPEDSSIYLCSVLPQGQETQYFGPGTRLLVL.

This clone appeared a single time. The chain is built from TRBV28 and TRBJ2-3, with 10 positions matching TRBD2. CDR3 length equals 14 residues. The trim removed 5 bases at V and 10 bases at J, leaving 9 bases unmatched. Germline loops: CDR1 MDHEN, CDR2 SYDVKM. The CDR3, as DNA: TGTGCCAGCAGTAGTAGCGGGGGGCCTTTCGCGCAGTATTTT. It codes for CASSSSGGPFAQYF.

This sequence joins TRBV18 and TRBJ1-5; D is ambiguous. Trimming removed 3 bases at V and 5 bases at J, with 5 bases between. This CDR3 has 12 amino acids. The germline V gene encodes CDR1 KGHSH and CDR2 LQKENI. As DNA, the CDR3 is TGTGCCAGCTCACCTCCAGATCAGCCCCAGCATTTT. It encodes CASSPPDQPQHF. Based on the CDR3 plus reference TRBV18 and TRBJ1-5, the full variable domain is NAGVMQNPRHLVRRRGQEARLRCSPMKGHSHVYWYRQLPEEGLKFMVYLQKENIIDESGMPKERFSAEFPKEGPSILRIQQVVRGDSAAYFCASSPPDQPQHFGDGTRLSIL.

The chain recombines TRBV12-5 with TRBJ2-1, with 8 positions matching TRBD2. With V trimmed by 7 bases and J by 5 bases, 7 bases remained unmatched. Per the germline V gene, CDR1 is LGHNT and CDR2 is FRNRAP. The CDR3 runs 14 residues. CDR3 amino acids: CASASGLGNNEQFF. CDR3 nucleotides: TGTGCTAGTGCCTCGGGACTAGGAAACAATGAGCAGTTCTTC.

The V and J genes are TRBV6-5 and TRBJ2-3; D is uncertain. The CDR3 is 13 amino acids. V gave up 8 bases and J gave up 0 bases, with 9 bases separating them. CDR1 is MNHEY, CDR2 SVGAGI, per germline. CDR3 in DNA: TGTGCCAGCCTGGCACCGAGCACAGATACGCAGTATTTT. Amino acids: CASLAPSTDTQYF.

The CDR3 is CASSPVGLAGSSTDTQYF. DNA of the CDR3: TGCGCCAGCAGCCCCGTGGGGCTAGCGGGCTCCAGCACAGATACGCAGTATTTT. The rearrangement joins TRBV4-1 to TRBJ2-3, with TRBD2 matching over 8 bases. Unmatched junction bases numbered 12, after V lost 4 bases and J lost 0 bases. From germline, CDR1 is MGHRA and CDR2 YSYEKL. CDR3 length: 18 amino acids.

The chain joins TRBV12-5 to TRBJ1-5; no firm D call. Germline V gene sequence: CDR1 LGHNT, CDR2 FRNRAP. Trimming pared 0 bases from V and 4 bases from J, leaving 7 bases between. The CDR3 spans 14 residues. The CDR3 DNA follows: TGTGCTAGTGGTTTGGTCTACAGAAATCAGCCCCAGCATTTT. Protein sequence: CASGLVYRNQPQHF.

The table lists this clone with a count of one. This chain links TRBV9 with TRBJ2-2, with D hard to call. CDR1 and CDR2 from the germline V gene are SGDLS and YYNGEE. The CDR3 loop spans 15 amino acids. Trimming removed 0 bases from V and 6 bases from J, with 12 bases in between. The CDR3 here is CASSVVKLPPGELFF. The DNA of the CDR3 is TGTGCCAGCAGCGTAGTAAAACTCCCCCCCGGGGAGCTGTTTTTT.

The chain combines TRBV7-2 with TRBJ2-1; D is perhaps TRBD1 (8 bases). The CDR3 sequence is 15 residues long. The V end was cut by 0 bases, the J end by 8 bases, with 14 bases between. Germline-derived CDR1 and CDR2 are SGHTA and FQGNSA. This CDR3 reads CASSLAHRGGYEQFF. CDR3 sequence (DNA): TGTGCCAGCAGCTTAGCCCACAGGGGGGGTTATGAGCAGTTCTTC. The variable domain in full, completed from reference TRBV7-2 and TRBJ2-1, reads GAGVSQSPSNKVTEKGKDVELRCDPISGHTALYWYRQSLGQGLEFLIYFQGNSAPDKSGLPSDRFSAERTGGSVSTLTIQRTQQEDSAVYLCASSLAHRGGYEQFFGPGTRLTVL.

The genes are TRBV28 and TRBJ1-5, with 7 bases fitting TRBD1. The germline V gene encodes CDR1 MDHEN and CDR2 SYDVKM. The CDR3 consists of 15 residues. The trim removed 4 bases at V and 2 bases at J, leaving 5 bases unmatched. This CDR3 is CASSSTGAGNQPQHF. The CDR3, as DNA: TGTGCCAGCAGTTCAACAGGGGCAGGCAATCAGCCCCAGCATTTT. Full variable domain (rest looked up from reference TRBV28 and TRBJ1-5): DVKVTQSSRYLVKRTGEKVFLECVQDMDHENMFWYRQDPGLGLRLIYFSYDVKMKEKGDIPEGYSVSREKKERFSLILESASTNQTSMYLCASSSTGAGNQPQHFGDGTRLSIL.

This clone is a singleton in its sample. The J gene is TRBJ1-6, the V gene TRBV4-1, with D hard to call. CDR1 MGHRA and CDR2 YSYEKL come from the germline V gene. V was trimmed by 4 bases and J by 5 bases, leaving 15 bases between them. The CDR3 extends over 16 amino acids. The CDR3 region has the DNA TGCGCCAGCAGCCTGCTAGTAGAGCTTGATAATTCACCCCTCCACTTT. Its protein product is CASSLLVELDNSPLHF.

The chain carries TRBV9 and TRBJ2-3; 7 nucleotides line up with TRBD1. Germline-derived CDR1 and CDR2 are SGDLS and YYNGEE. After removal of 1 base from V and 4 bases from J, the junction contained 6 bases not matched to a gene. CDR3 length: 15 residues. The CDR3 loop is CASSVQGVKADTQYF. CDR3 DNA: TGTGCCAGCAGCGTACAGGGGGTCAAAGCAGATACGCAGTATTTT.

The chain joins TRBV7-6 to TRBJ1-2, with D uncertain. This CDR3 spans 13 amino acids. Per the germline V gene, CDR1 is SGHVS and CDR2 is FNYEAQ. V was shortened by 5 bases and J by 8 bases, with 15 bases between the two germline ends. The CDR3 loop is CASSALAGLGYTF. The CDR3 DNA is TGTGCCAGCAGCGCTTTGGCAGGTTTAGGCTACACCTTC.

This clone has only a few counts. The gene calls are TRBV7-2 and TRBJ2-1, with TRBD2 matching 9 bases. J gave up 7 bases and V 7 bases, and 14 bases lay outside the gene matches. The CDR3 loop spans 16 amino acids. Germline-derived CDR1 and CDR2 are SGHTA and FQGNSA. The CDR3 loop reads CASTRTSQRGANEQFF. The CDR3 DNA follows: TGTGCCAGCACCCGAACGAGTCAGCGGGGGGCGAATGAGCAGTTCTTC.

The rearrangement joins TRBV2 to TRBJ1-3; 7 bases agree with TRBD1. Germline V gene data show CDR1 as SNHLY and CDR2 as FYNNEI. V lost 6 bases to trimming and J lost 4 bases; unmatched junction nucleotides: 6. The CDR3 sequence is 14 residues long. CDR3 protein: CASSRQGQGNTIYF. CDR3 coding DNA: TGTGCCAGCAGCAGACAGGGTCAGGGAAACACCATATATTTT. Filled out from reference TRBV2 and TRBJ1-3, the complete variable domain reads EPEVTQTPSHQVTQMGQEVILRCVPISNHLYFYWYRQILGQKVEFLVSFYNNEISEKSEIFDDQFSVERPDGSNFTLKIRSTKLEDSAMYFCASSRQGQGNTIYFGEGSWLTVV.

The chain carries TRBV6-1 and TRBJ2-1; D not certain. There are 14 residues in the CDR3. Germline-derived CDR1 and CDR2 are MNHNS and SASEGT. V shed 5 bases and J shed 0 bases, with 8 bases lying between them. The CDR3 loop reads CASSRGSSYNEQFF. The CDR3, as DNA: TGTGCCAGCAGTCGTGGTAGCTCCTACAATGAGCAGTTCTTC.